This T cell receptor beta chain originates from a study of OX40 agonist ivuxolimab in advanced cancers. Findings and caveats of the study: Some of the nonresponding patients also showed low levels of normalized T-cell clonal expansion.

In the case of this clone: Its antigen is not identified.

Libraries were prepared by immunoSEQ multiplex PCR; TCRdb keeps only in-frame clonotypes and omits some of them. The profile covers roughly 80,000 clones, with roughly 91% appearing a single time and about 1.7% taken by the ten largest. V lost 2 bases and J lost 7; bases outside the gene matches: 8. In germline, CDR1 is SGHRS, CDR2 YFSETQ. The CDR3 totals 15 residues. The chain carries TRBV5-1 and TRBJ2-1, with 8 nucleotides matching TRBD1. The source was CD4+ or CD8+ T cells sorted from blood, collected in a trial of the OX40 agonist ivuxolimab. The sequence came from an adult with an advanced solid tumor such as melanoma, head and neck, liver or kidney cancer. CDR3 sequence reads: CASSFQDRAVNEQFF. Here the CDR3 DNA reads TGCGCCAGCAGCTTCCAGGACAGGGCGGTGAATGAGCAGTTCTTC.